The 14 T cell receptor beta chains in this list originate from one sample, sequenced in a study of molecular identifiers for immune sequencing clone quantification. TCRdb called the PCR reads again in MiXCR, with one record for every CDR3 protein. The sample includes 400,000 to 600,000 distinct CDR3 sequences, roughly a fifth of them seen just once. The sequenced sample was naive CD8+ T cells from blood, with Jurkat cell RNA spiked in. Specified subset: FACS-sorted CD8+CD4-CCR7+CD45RA+ naive T cells. The receptor set was obtained from a human donor in good health. Some libraries in this study had Jurkat cell RNA spiked in.

The chain joins TRBV7-6 to TRBJ1-1; D is ambiguous. This CDR3 spans 16 amino acids. Germline CDR1 SGHVS, CDR2 FNYEAQ. V was cut by 1 base and J by 0 bases, with 12 bases left in between. The CDR3 coding sequence is TGTGCCAGCAGCTTAGACAGCAGGATTTTGAACACTGAAGCTTTCTTT. Translation gives CASSLDSRILNTEAFF.

This clonotype was seen a handful of times. V gene TRBV24-1 combines with J gene TRBJ1-5; D unclear. The CDR3 has 13 amino acids. V shed 5 bases and J shed 4 bases, with 8 bases lying between them. Germline CDR1 reads KGHDR; CDR2 reads SFDVKD. The CDR3 sequence is CATSVGGNQPQHF. The CDR3 DNA reads TGTGCCACCAGTGTTGGAGGGAATCAGCCCCAGCATTTT.

This clonotype was found many times. The chain employs TRBV20-1 and TRBJ2-3, with D possibly matching TRBD1 (6 bases). Germline-derived CDR1 and CDR2 are DFQATT and SNEGSKA (reference sequence). Between the trimmed V and J ends, which lost 6 bases and 6 bases, there was a span of 16 bases. The CDR3 runs 13 residues. The CDR3 DNA reads as TGCAGTGCGCTTACAGGGATCGCCGATACGCAGTATTTT. Translation gives CSALTGIADTQYF.

CDR3 bases: TGCAGTGCTAGCACTACCTCCCAGGTGGGGGTTTACTACGAGCAGTACTTC. Its protein is CSASTTSQVGVYYEQYF. The chain recombines TRBV20-1 with TRBJ2-7; D might be TRBD1 or TRBD2, each matching 5 bases. Trimming stripped 3 bases from V and 3 bases from J, with 24 bases between. Germline loops: CDR1 DFQATT, CDR2 SNEGSKA (reference sequence). This CDR3 comprises 17 residues.

This clonotype was found a few times. The chain is built from TRBV27 and TRBJ1-1; 7 bases fit TRBD1. This CDR3 contains 16 residues. Germline values: CDR1 MNHEY, CDR2 SMNVEV (reference sequence). V lost 3 bases and J lost 0; bases outside the gene matches: 7. The CDR3 sequence is CASSFFPGQMNTEAFF. CDR3 DNA: TGTGCCAGCAGTTTTTTCCCGGGACAGATGAACACTGAAGCTTTCTTT.

There are many counts of this clonotype. V is TRBV6-5 and J is TRBJ1-4; tentative D call: TRBD1 (6 bases). Germline CDR1 is MNHEY and CDR2 is SVGAGI. V lost 5 bases and J 6 bases, leaving 13 bases between the germline ends. The CDR3 consists of 14 residues. CDR3 DNA sequence: TGTGCCAGCAGTCAAACCCGGACAGATGAAAAACTGTTTTTT. Translating gives CASSQTRTDEKLFF.

This clonotype was detected ten times or more. The CDR3 here is CASSLADVNYGYTF. The CDR3 DNA follows: TGTGCCAGCAGCTTAGCTGACGTAAACTATGGCTACACCTTC. This chain uses TRBV11-2 with TRBJ1-2; D call uncertain. This CDR3 contains 14 residues. Germline-derived CDR1 and CDR2 are SGHAT and FQNNGV. Trimming pared 1 base from V and 2 bases from J, leaving 8 bases between.

The chain is built from TRBV19 and TRBJ1-5; D is unresolved. Germline V gene sequence: CDR1 LNHDA, CDR2 SQIVND (reference sequence). Trimming left V 5 bases short and J 0 bases short, with 5 bases between. The CDR3 extends over 13 amino acids. In DNA form, the CDR3 reads TGTGCCAGTAGTTACAATAGCAATCAGCCCCAGCATTTT. Its protein product is CASSYNSNQPQHF.

Details on this clonotype: A read error may explain this, as a much larger clone is one base away. This chain uses TRBV7-2 with TRBJ2-5; D gene unclear. Per germline, CDR1 SGHTA and CDR2 FQGNSA. This CDR3 contains 13 residues. The V gene lost 4 bases and the J gene lost 5 bases, with 11 bases spanning the gap. The CDR3 DNA sequence: TGTGCCAGCAGCTCGCCGTGGGCGGAGACCCAGTACTTC. Translated, it gives CASSSPWAETQYF.

In this sample, this clonotype turned up many times. V is TRBV29-1 and J is TRBJ1-1; no reliable D call. Per the germline V gene, CDR1 is SQVTM and CDR2 is ANQGSEA. The CDR3 spans 10 residues. V was cut by 2 bases and J by 8 bases, with 6 bases left in between. CDR3 sequence: CSVERIEAFF. The CDR3 DNA follows: TGCAGCGTTGAAAGAATAGAAGCTTTCTTT.

With regard to this clonotype: The conserved closing phenylalanine or tryptophan is absent in this CDR3, likely reflecting a read error. This chain links TRBV15 with TRBJ2-3; D tentatively reads TRBD1 or TRBD2 (5 bases each). The germline V gene has CDR1 LNHNV and CDR2 YYDKDF (reference sequence). The CDR3 has 14 amino acids. V lost 4 bases, J lost 2 bases, and 10 bases lay in between. CDR3 sequence (DNA): TGTGCCACCAGCACCGGGACCGACACAGATACGCAGTATTCT. Amino acid sequence: CATSTGTDTDTQYS.

The V and J genes are TRBV5-6 and TRBJ2-2; 8 bases agree with TRBD2. The CDR3 consists of 17 residues. The trim removed 1 base at V and 5 bases at J, leaving 10 bases unmatched. CDR1 is SGHDT and CDR2 is YYEEEE in the germline V gene. DNA for the CDR3: TGTGCCAGCAGCTTGATGTACGCGGGGGGCGATACCGGGGAGCTGTTTTTT. As protein: CASSLMYAGGDTGELFF. Using reference TRBV5-6 and TRBJ2-2 for the parts outside the CDR3, the full variable domain is DAGVTQSPTHLIKTRGQQVTLRCSPKSGHDTVSWYQQALGQGPQFIFQYYEEEERQRGNFPDRFSGHQFPNYSSELNVNALLLGDSALYLCASSLMYAGGDTGELFFGEGSRLTVL.

V is TRBV7-9 and J is TRBJ2-7; a possible D gene is TRBD2 (6 bases). The CDR3 is made up of 14 amino acids. Per the germline V gene, CDR1 is SEHNR and CDR2 is FQNEAQ (reference sequence). The germline V and J ends were trimmed by 5 bases and 3 bases, with 14 bases remaining between them. CDR3 protein: CASSGAGTVYEQYF. The CDR3 DNA sequence: TGTGCCAGCAGCGGTGCGGGGACGGTCTACGAGCAGTACTTC.

This clonotype was seen ten or more times. The chain is built from TRBV4-1 and TRBJ1-6; 8 bases line up with TRBD1. The CDR3 sequence is 18 residues long. The J segment lost 0 bases and the V segment lost 3 bases, leaving 7 bases of the junction unmatched. Germline lookup yields CDR1 MGHRA and CDR2 YSYEKL. Here the CDR3 reads CASSQMGQASSYNSPLHF. The CDR3 bases are TGCGCCAGCAGCCAGATGGGACAGGCCAGCTCCTATAATTCACCCCTCCACTTT.